The 14 T cell receptor beta chains below were found in one sample sequenced in a study of Graves' ophthalmopathy and Graves' hyperthyroidism (dated by TCRdb to 2017 to 2018). The instrument given in TCRdb is Illumina HiSeq 2000. For repertoire sequencing, the TCR beta CDR3 regions were amplified from RNA transcripts. A first-round RT-PCR used HTBI primers with the Qiagen OneStep RT-PCR kit, followed by a second-round multiplex PCR, size selection and purification. TCRdb reran the public reads through fastp at Q25 and MiXCR, keeping productive beta chains. Each entry merges the rows of one CDR3 protein and shows their most common DNA and genes. The sample table contains about 700,000 distinct CDR3 sequences; only one count was recorded for 40% of them. The top ten clonotypes cover about 40% of the sample. What was sequenced was peripheral blood. These TCRs come from an adult man with Graves' ophthalmopathy.

This sequence joins TRBV29-1 and TRBJ1-5; TRBD1 agrees at 10 bases. The CDR3 totals 17 residues. Unmatched junction bases numbered 13, after V lost 7 bases and J lost 1 base. The germline gives CDR1 SQVTM, CDR2 ANQGSEA. CDR3 region: CSALPGQGSESNQPQHF. For the CDR3, the DNA is TGCAGCGCGCTCCCGGGACAGGGGTCGGAAAGCAATCAGCCCCAGCATTTT.

This clonotype was found many times. The chain recombines TRBV7-2 with TRBJ2-5; D is uncertain. Trimming pared 1 base from V and 2 bases from J, leaving 14 bases between. Germline values: CDR1 SGHTA, CDR2 FQGNSA. The CDR3 is made up of 16 amino acids. CDR3 nucleotide sequence: TGTGCCAGCAGCTTAGATCCCAGTCCGTGGCAAGAGACCCAGTACTTC. It is translated as CASSLDPSPWQETQYF. The complete variable domain, with remaining parts taken from reference TRBV7-2 and TRBJ2-5, reads GAGVSQSPSNKVTEKGKDVELRCDPISGHTALYWYRQSLGQGLEFLIYFQGNSAPDKSGLPSDRFSAERTGGSVSTLTIQRTQQEDSAVYLCASSLDPSPWQETQYFGPGTRLLVL.

In its sample, this clonotype was seen many times. The chain carries TRBV7-9 and TRBJ1-2, with D possibly being TRBD1 (5 bases). V shed 3 bases and J shed 7 bases, with 24 bases lying between them. Germline CDR1 is SEHNR and CDR2 is FQNEAQ (reference sequence). The length of the CDR3 is 17 residues. DNA for the CDR3: TGTGCCAGCAGCTTGCATGGGGCCGTTATGGAGGGGAGTGGCTACACCTTC. This gives the protein CASSLHGAVMEGSGYTF.

This clonotype was counted ten times or more. The chain employs TRBV7-8 and TRBJ2-7; D gene uncertain. Trimming pared 4 bases from V and 6 bases from J, leaving 10 bases between. The germline gives CDR1 SGHVS, CDR2 FQNEAQ. The CDR3 covers 12 residues. The CDR3 loop reads CASSSSSPEQYF. In nucleotides, the CDR3 is TGTGCCAGCAGCTCCTCGTCGCCCGAGCAGTACTTC.

This clonotype was counted a few times. The chain joins TRBV7-2 to TRBJ2-7, with 11 bases matching TRBD2. J gave up 2 bases and V 4 bases, and 4 bases lay outside the gene matches. Germline CDR1 and CDR2: SGHTA and FQGNSA. This CDR3 contains 15 residues. In DNA, the CDR3 is TGTGCCAGCAGCTCCCCGGGACTAGCGGCCTACGAGCAGTACTTC. It codes for CASSSPGLAAYEQYF. Drawing the rest from reference TRBV7-2 and TRBJ2-7, the complete variable domain is GAGVSQSPSNKVTEKGKDVELRCDPISGHTALYWYRQSLGQGLEFLIYFQGNSAPDKSGLPSDRFSAERTGGSVSTLTIQRTQQEDSAVYLCASSSPGLAAYEQYFGPGTRLTVT.

The chain combines TRBV11-3 with TRBJ1-5; D unclear. Trimming removed 5 bases at V and 0 bases at J, with 8 bases between. The CDR3 contains 14 residues. CDR1 and CDR2 from the germline V gene are SGHNT and YENEEA. CDR3 DNA: TGTGCCAGCAGCCGACGGTTTAGCAATCAGCCCCAGCATTTT. Protein: CASSRRFSNQPQHF.

This clonotype was detected many times. V gene TRBV29-1 combines with J gene TRBJ1-1; a possible D gene is TRBD1 (6 bases). CDR3 length equals 13 residues. V was cut by 6 bases and J by 0 bases, with 11 bases left in between. In germline, CDR1 is SQVTM, CDR2 ANQGSEA. The CDR3 bases are TGCAGCGTGGCGGACAGTGTGAACACTGAAGCTTTCTTT. It yields the protein CSVADSVNTEAFF.

This clonotype was counted many times. This chain connects TRBV14 to TRBJ2-7, with D possibly matching TRBD1 (6 bases). V was cut by 0 bases and J by 4 bases, with 10 bases left in between. CDR1 and CDR2 (germline): SGHDN, FVKESK. The CDR3 is 14 residues long. The DNA for the CDR3 is TGTGCCAGCAGCCAAGATTGGGGGCTGTACGAGCAGTACTTC. Translating it yields CASSQDWGLYEQYF.

The chain joins TRBV19 to TRBJ2-1; D not resolved. The CDR3 runs to 15 residues. Germline V gene data show CDR1 as LNHDA and CDR2 as SQIVND (reference sequence). The germline V and J ends were trimmed by 7 bases and 0 bases, with 13 bases remaining between them. In nucleotides, the CDR3 is TGTGCCAGTACCATGGGTGCAAGCTCCTACAATGAGCAGTTCTTC. It yields the protein CASTMGASSYNEQFF.

The rearrangement links TRBV5-5 to TRBJ1-4, with a possible D match to TRBD1 (5 bases). The V end lost 5 bases, the J end lost 5 bases, and 16 bases lay between the germline ends. This CDR3 has 15 residues. Looked up from germline, CDR1 is SGHKS and CDR2 is YYEKEE (reference sequence). CDR3 nucleotide sequence: TGTGCCAGCAGACCCCACGGAGGGGCCAATGAAAAACTGTTTTTT. The encoded protein is CASRPHGGANEKLFF.

This clonotype was detected only a few times. CDR3 amino acids: CASSLRWQAPYEQYF. In nucleotides, the CDR3 is TGCGCCAGCAGCTTGCGTTGGCAGGCGCCCTACGAGCAGTACTTC. The V and J genes are TRBV5-1 and TRBJ2-7; D remains ambiguous. CDR3 length: 15 residues. Trimming shortened V by 1 base and J by 2 bases, and 13 bases separated the two germline ends. The germline V gene encodes CDR1 SGHRS and CDR2 YFSETQ.

V usage is TRBV5-4 and J usage is TRBJ2-2; 9 bases are a match to TRBD1. The CDR3 totals 16 residues. Trimming removed 4 bases from V and 6 bases from J; junction bases left unmatched: 10. Looked up from germline, CDR1 is SGHNT and CDR2 is YYREEE (reference sequence). The CDR3 loop is CASSVETGQGSGELFF. DNA for the CDR3: TGTGCCAGCAGCGTTGAGACAGGACAGGGGTCCGGGGAGCTGTTTTTT. The whole variable domain, remainder taken from reference TRBV5-4 and TRBJ2-2, is ETGVTQSPTHLIKTRGQQVTLRCSSQSGHNTVSWYQQALGQGPQFIFQYYREEENGRGNFPPRFSGLQFPNYSSELNVNALELDDSALYLCASSVETGQGSGELFFGEGSRLTVL.

Turning to this clonotype: The conserved phenylalanine or tryptophan is not found at the CDR3 terminus, so this likely reflects a read error. The DNA is left out, because the CDR3 cannot be placed on it with certainty; the CDR3 is given as TCRdb lists it. The rearrangement joins TRBV29-1 to TRBJ2-5; TRBD1, as called in the table, went unchecked against the DNA. CDR1 and CDR2 from the germline V gene are SQVTM and ANQGSEA. The length of the CDR3 is 9 amino acids, counting both ends. The chain's CDR3 is CSVERTGYT.

As to this clonotype: Germline and junction disagree at one end, which may indicate a read error. The chain links TRBV7-9 to TRBJ2-2; D assignment may be TRBD1 or TRBD2 (6 bases each). The CDR3 length is 15 residues. Germline V gene sequence: CDR1 SEHNR, CDR2 FQNEAQ (reference sequence). CDR3 sequence: CASSLLGGDTGELFF. The CDR3 bases are TGCGCCAGCAGCTTGCTGGGGGGCGACACCGGGGAGCTGTTTTTT.